This entry describes one T cell receptor beta chain. The antigen is not known. Here immunoSEQ multiplex PCR was the method, and the copy in TCRdb shows in-frame clones only, minus some. The data hold about 330,000 clones, with about 85% observed a single time. The source of the sample is a study of cytomegalovirus exposure and HLA in healthy donors. Trimming stripped 3 bases from V and 4 bases from J, with 7 bases between. The CDR3 is made up of 13 amino acids. Germline CDR1 reads MNHEY; CDR2 reads SMNVEV (reference sequence). Study-wide findings and caveats: Rarity characterized most TCR sequences, yet some public TCRs appeared in many donors.

The sequenced sample was PBMCs. The receptor comes from a woman in her thirties in good health and CMV-seropositive. V usage is TRBV27 and J usage is TRBJ2-1; D may be TRBD2 (6 bases). The CDR3 is CASSFGSYNEQFF. DNA for the CDR3: TGTGCCAGCAGTTTCGGGAGTTACAATGAGCAGTTCTTC.